This T cell receptor (beta chain) derives from a study of cytomegalovirus exposure and HLA in healthy donors. General study points: Researchers had no immune exposure information except CMV serostatus available. Most TCR sequences proved rare, with some public TCRs found in many donors. A later analysis linked a missense DCLRE1C variant to TCR beta V- and J-gene trimming.

The PCR contained 60 Vbeta and 13 Jbeta primers. The method was immunoSEQ multiplex PCR; TCRdb's version includes in-frame clones alone and lacks a portion of them. The sample lists around 230,000 clones; 60% to 80% were seen once. The CDR3 runs 14 residues. Germline CDR1 reads MNHEY; CDR2 reads SVGAGI. Losses at the gene ends were 5 bases for V and 4 bases for J; bases not matched to a gene: 6. Comment on this clone: The antigen remains undetermined.

V gene TRBV6-5 combines with J gene TRBJ2-7; 9 nucleotides align to TRBD1. This clonotype was sampled from a male donor in good health and CMV-seronegative. The source material was PBMCs. The CDR3 protein is CASSAPGQGYEQYF. The CDR3, as DNA: TGTGCCAGCAGTGCACCGGGACAGGGATACGAGCAGTACTTC.